These 14 T cell receptor beta chains came from one sample sequenced in a study of Siglec-9 on CD8 T cells in melanoma. Some clones are missing from TCRdb's copy, which holds only in-frame ones; the method was immunoSEQ multiplex PCR. The sample carries 25,000 to 35,000 clones, approximately 80% recorded once. Sequencing was performed on Siglec-9- CD8+ T cells sorted from blood. These receptors were collected from a human donor in good health.

The count of this clone is one. The chain uses TRBV11-3 and TRBJ2-1, with D unresolved. CDR3 length: 14 residues. Trimming left V 1 base short and J 7 bases short, with 11 bases between. Germline V gene data show CDR1 as SGHNT and CDR2 as YENEEA. The CDR3 bases are TGTGCCAGCAGCTTAGGCGGTTTCGGGAATGAGCAGTTCTTC. It yields the protein CASSLGGFGNEQFF.

The V call is TRBV7-6, the J call TRBJ2-1; TRBD1 agrees at 11 bases. The junction had 8 bases not matched to a gene; V was cut back by 6 bases and J by 13 bases. This CDR3 region has 13 residues. Germline loops: CDR1 SGHVS, CDR2 FNYEAQ. The CDR3 coding sequence is TGTGCCAGCAGGGATGGACAGGGGGCAGGCCAGTTCTTC. Protein: CASRDGQGAGQFF.

V is TRBV7-9 and J is TRBJ2-3; TRBD2 might be the D (6 bases). There are 16 residues in the CDR3. Germline V gene data show CDR1 as SEHNR and CDR2 as FQNEAQ (reference sequence). V was clipped by 4 bases and J by 0 bases, with 14 bases between them. The CDR3 reads CASSSGTAGSTDTQYF. CDR3 nucleotide sequence: TGTGCCAGCAGCTCCGGGACGGCGGGAAGCACAGATACGCAGTATTTT.

This rearrangement joins TRBV2 to TRBJ2-1; TRBD2 aligns across 7 bases. V trimming: 8 bases; J trimming: 3 bases; junction bases outside the gene matches: 4. The CDR3 contains 13 residues. Germline-derived CDR1 and CDR2 are SNHLY and FYNNEI. The CDR3 protein is CASELAGYNEQFF. The CDR3 region has the DNA TGTGCCAGCGAATTAGCGGGCTACAATGAGCAGTTCTTC.

This clone was seen only once. The chain uses TRBV7-9 and TRBJ2-1, with 8 bases fitting TRBD2. Unmatched junction bases numbered 1, after V lost 3 bases and J lost 9 bases. CDR3 length: 12 amino acids. The V gene's germline CDR1 is SEHNR and CDR2 FQNEAQ (reference sequence). The CDR3 loop is CASSFSGAEQFF. The DNA for the CDR3 is TGTGCCAGCAGCTTTAGCGGGGCTGAGCAGTTCTTC.

The V gene is TRBV4-1, the J gene TRBJ2-7; weak D call: TRBD1 (6 bases). The V and J ends lost 2 bases and 6 bases respectively, with 11 bases between them. This CDR3 region has 13 residues. The germline V gene encodes CDR1 MGHRA and CDR2 YSYEKL. CDR3 in DNA: TGCGCCAGCAGCCAATCCCGGACAGTCGAGCAGTACTTC. Translation gives CASSQSRTVEQYF.

The chain employs TRBV4-2 and TRBJ1-2; D gene ambiguous. V shed 8 bases and J shed 4 bases, with 11 bases lying between them. Germline V gene lookup returns CDR1 LGHNA and CDR2 YNFKEQ. The CDR3 runs to 12 residues. CDR3 in DNA: TGTGCCAGCGGCGGGGAACTCTATGGCTACACCTTC. It specifies CASGGELYGYTF.

This CDR3 is CASSNKGAGEIETQYF. CDR3 bases: TGTGCCAGCAGCAACAAAGGCGCAGGGGAAATAGAGACCCAGTACTTC. The J gene is TRBJ2-5, the V gene TRBV13; D might be TRBD1 (6 bases). This CDR3 contains 16 residues. Germline V CDR1 and CDR2: PRHDT, FYEKMQ (reference sequence). Trimming pared 5 bases from V and 4 bases from J, leaving 20 bases between. Looking up the rest from reference TRBV13 and TRBJ2-5 gives the full variable domain: AAGVIQSPRHLIKEKRETATLKCYPIPRHDTVYWYQQGPGQDPQFLISFYEKMQSDKGSIPDRFSAQQFSDYHSELNMSSLELGDSALYFCASSNKGAGEIETQYFGPGTRLLVL.

The chain has TRBV29-1 and TRBJ2-4, with D perhaps matching TRBD1 or TRBD2 (5 bases each). The CDR3 is 19 residues long. V was pared by 4 bases and J by 1 base, with 26 bases between. From germline, CDR1 is SQVTM and CDR2 ANQGSEA. CDR3 in amino acids: CSVAAGNYSEGWAKNIQYF. CDR3 DNA: TGCAGCGTTGCAGCAGGGAACTACTCCGAGGGATGGGCCAAAAACATTCAGTACTTC.

The V call is TRBV6-5, the J call TRBJ2-1; no clear D gene. This CDR3 region has 12 residues. Germline V lookup: CDR1 MNHEY, CDR2 SVGAGI. V lost 6 bases and J lost 6, with 9 bases in between. CDR3 DNA sequence: TGTGCCAGCAGCCATGTAGGCAATGAGCAGTTCTTC. It specifies CASSHVGNEQFF.

The rearrangement links TRBV7-8 to TRBJ2-1; 8 bases are a match to TRBD2. The length of the CDR3 is 17 residues. Germline loops: CDR1 SGHVS, CDR2 FQNEAQ. Trimming removed 1 base from V and 3 bases from J; junction bases left unmatched: 8. The CDR3 loop is CASSLGATSGDYNEQFF. The CDR3 DNA is TGTGCCAGCAGCTTAGGGGCTACTAGCGGAGACTACAATGAGCAGTTCTTC.

This clone appeared once. The J gene is TRBJ2-1, the V gene TRBV5-6; 8 bases map to TRBD2. After removal of 6 bases from V and 7 bases from J, the junction contained 15 bases not matched to a gene. This CDR3 is 16 amino acids long. CDR1 SGHDT and CDR2 YYEEEE come from the germline V gene. The CDR3 coding sequence is TGTGCCAGCACCACAACGACGGGGGGGATATGGAATGAGCAGTTCTTC. Protein: CASTTTTGGIWNEQFF.

The chain recombines TRBV7-9 with TRBJ2-3, with 7 bases lining up with TRBD1. The CDR3 is made up of 18 amino acids. CDR1 and CDR2 (germline): SEHNR, FQNEAQ (reference sequence). Trimming cost V 4 bases and J 3 bases; bases outside gene matches: 16. CDR3 region: CASSSESASGGSTDTQYF. In DNA, the CDR3 is TGTGCCAGCAGCTCCGAAAGTGCCTCAGGGGGTTCTACAGATACGCAGTATTTT.

The chain links TRBV30 to TRBJ2-2; no clear D gene. Germline assignment: CDR1 GTSNPN and CDR2 SVGIG (reference sequence). This CDR3 contains 12 residues. The V and J ends lost 2 bases and 5 bases respectively, with 6 bases between them. CDR3: CAWSLRTGELFF. As DNA, the CDR3 is TGTGCCTGGAGTTTACGTACCGGGGAGCTGTTTTTT.